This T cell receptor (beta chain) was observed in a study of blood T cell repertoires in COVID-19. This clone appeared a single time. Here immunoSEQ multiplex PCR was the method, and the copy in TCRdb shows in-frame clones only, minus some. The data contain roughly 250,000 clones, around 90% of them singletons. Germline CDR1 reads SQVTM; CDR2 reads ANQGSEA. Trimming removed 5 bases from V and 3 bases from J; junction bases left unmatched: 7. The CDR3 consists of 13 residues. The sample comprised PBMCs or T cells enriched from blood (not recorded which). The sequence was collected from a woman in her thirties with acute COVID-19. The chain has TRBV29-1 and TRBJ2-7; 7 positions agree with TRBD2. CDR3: CSVSRTSGYEQYF. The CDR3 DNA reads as TGCAGCGTTTCCAGGACTAGTGGCTACGAGCAGTACTTC.